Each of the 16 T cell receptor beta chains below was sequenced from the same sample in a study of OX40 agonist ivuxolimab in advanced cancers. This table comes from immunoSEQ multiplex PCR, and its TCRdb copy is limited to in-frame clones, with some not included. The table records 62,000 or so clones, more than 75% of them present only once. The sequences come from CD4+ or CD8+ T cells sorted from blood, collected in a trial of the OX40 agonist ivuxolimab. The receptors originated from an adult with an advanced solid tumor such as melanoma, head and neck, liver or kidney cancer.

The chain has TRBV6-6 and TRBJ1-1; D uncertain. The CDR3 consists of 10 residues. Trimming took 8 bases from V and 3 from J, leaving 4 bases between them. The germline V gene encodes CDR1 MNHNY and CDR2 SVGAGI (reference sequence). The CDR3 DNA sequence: TGTGCCAGCGTCTACACTGAAGCTTTCTTT. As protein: CASVYTEAFF.

The CDR3 nucleotides read TGTGCCAGCAGTGGGGGGGACGGGCGCTACGAGCAGTACTTC. Translated: CASSGGDGRYEQYF. This sequence joins TRBV6-1 and TRBJ2-7; D possibly corresponds to TRBD2 (6 bases). The CDR3 is made up of 14 amino acids. Germline CDR1 MNHNS, CDR2 SASEGT. V was trimmed by 4 bases and J by 3 bases, leaving 13 bases between them.

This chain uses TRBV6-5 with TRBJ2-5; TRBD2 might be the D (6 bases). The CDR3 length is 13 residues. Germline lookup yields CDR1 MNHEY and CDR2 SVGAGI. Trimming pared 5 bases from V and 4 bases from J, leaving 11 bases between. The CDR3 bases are TGTGCCAGCAGTCTCCAGGGAGGAGAGACCCAGTACTTC. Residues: CASSLQGGETQYF.

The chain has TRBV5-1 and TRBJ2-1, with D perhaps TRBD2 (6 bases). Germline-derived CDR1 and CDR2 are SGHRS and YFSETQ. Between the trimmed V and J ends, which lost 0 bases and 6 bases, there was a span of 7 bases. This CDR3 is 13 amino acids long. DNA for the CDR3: TGCGCCAGCAGCTTGGCGGGGGTCAATGAGCAGTTCTTC. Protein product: CASSLAGVNEQFF.

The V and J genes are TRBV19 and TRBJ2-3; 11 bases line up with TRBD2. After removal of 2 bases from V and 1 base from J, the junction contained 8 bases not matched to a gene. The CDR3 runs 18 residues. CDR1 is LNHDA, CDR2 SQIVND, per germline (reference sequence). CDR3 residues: CASSIRASGRFGTDTQYF. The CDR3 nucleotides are TGTGCCAGTAGTATACGGGCTAGCGGGAGGTTTGGCACAGATACGCAGTATTTT.

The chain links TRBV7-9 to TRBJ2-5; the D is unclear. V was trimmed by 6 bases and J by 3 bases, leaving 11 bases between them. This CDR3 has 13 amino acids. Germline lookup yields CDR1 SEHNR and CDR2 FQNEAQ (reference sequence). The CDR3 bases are TGTGCCAGCAGTAGGAACAGCGAAGAGACCCAGTACTTC. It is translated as CASSRNSEETQYF.

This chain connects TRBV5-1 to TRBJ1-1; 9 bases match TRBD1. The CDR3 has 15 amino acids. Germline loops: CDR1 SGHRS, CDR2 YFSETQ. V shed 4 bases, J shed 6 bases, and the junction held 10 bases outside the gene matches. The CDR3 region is CASSTDGQGSAEAFF. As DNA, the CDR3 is TGCGCCAGCAGCACGGACGGACAGGGGTCGGCTGAAGCTTTCTTT.

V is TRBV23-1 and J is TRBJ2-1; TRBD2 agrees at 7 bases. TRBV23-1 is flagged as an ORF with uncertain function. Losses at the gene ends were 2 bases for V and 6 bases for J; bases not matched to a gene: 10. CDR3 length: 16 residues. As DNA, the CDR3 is TGCGCCAGCAGTCAAACTAGCGACCTACTTCCCAATGAGCAGTTCTTC. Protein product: CASSQTSDLLPNEQFF.

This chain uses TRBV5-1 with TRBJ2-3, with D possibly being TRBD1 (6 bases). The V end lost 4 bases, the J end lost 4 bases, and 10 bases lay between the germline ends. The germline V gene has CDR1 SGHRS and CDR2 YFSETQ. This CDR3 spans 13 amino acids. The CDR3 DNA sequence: TGCGCCAGCAGCGATCCAGGGGCAGATACGCAGTATTTT. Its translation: CASSDPGADTQYF. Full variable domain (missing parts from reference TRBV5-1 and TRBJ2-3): KAGVTQTPRYLIKTRGQQVTLSCSPISGHRSVSWYQQTPGQGLQFLFEYFSETQRNKGNFPGRFSGRQFSNSRSEMNVSTLELGDSALYLCASSDPGADTQYFGPGTRLTVL.

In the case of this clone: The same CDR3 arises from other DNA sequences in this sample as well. CDR3 coding DNA: TGTGCCAGCAGTTTGGCGGGTTCCTACAATGAGCAGTTCTTC. The encoded protein is CASSLAGSYNEQFF. V usage is TRBV27 and J usage is TRBJ2-1; tentative D call: TRBD2 (5 bases). Germline CDR1 reads MNHEY; CDR2 reads SMNVEV (reference sequence). Trimming cost V 3 bases and J 1 base, with 7 bases left between them. The CDR3 spans 14 residues.

The CDR3 is CASRAPGQGTYEQYF. The CDR3 DNA reads TGTGCCAGCAGAGCACCGGGACAGGGCACCTACGAGCAGTACTTC. The V call is TRBV6-1, the J call TRBJ2-7, with 9 bases lining up with TRBD1. CDR3 length: 15 amino acids. V shed 6 bases and J 2 bases; nucleotides not matched to a gene: 8. The germline CDR1 and CDR2 sequences are MNHNS and SASEGT.

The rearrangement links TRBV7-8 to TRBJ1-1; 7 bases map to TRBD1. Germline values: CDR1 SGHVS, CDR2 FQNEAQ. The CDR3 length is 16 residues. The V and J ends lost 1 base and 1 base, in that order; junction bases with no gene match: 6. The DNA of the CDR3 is TGTGCCAGCAGCTTAGGACAGGGATTAAGGAACACTGAAGCTTTCTTT. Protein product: CASSLGQGLRNTEAFF.

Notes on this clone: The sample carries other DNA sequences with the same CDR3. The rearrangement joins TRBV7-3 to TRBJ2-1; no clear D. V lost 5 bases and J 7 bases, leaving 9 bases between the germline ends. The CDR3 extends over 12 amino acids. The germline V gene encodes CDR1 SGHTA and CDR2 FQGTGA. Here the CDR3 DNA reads TGTGCCAGCAGCCCCCATGGGAATGAGCAGTTCTTC. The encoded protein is CASSPHGNEQFF.

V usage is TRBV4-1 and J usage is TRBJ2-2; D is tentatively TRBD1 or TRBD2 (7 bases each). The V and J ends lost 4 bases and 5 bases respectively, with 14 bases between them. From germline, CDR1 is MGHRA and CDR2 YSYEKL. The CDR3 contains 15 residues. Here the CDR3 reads CASSLLRGGTGELFF. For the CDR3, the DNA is TGCGCCAGCAGCCTTCTCAGGGGGGGAACCGGGGAGCTGTTTTTT.

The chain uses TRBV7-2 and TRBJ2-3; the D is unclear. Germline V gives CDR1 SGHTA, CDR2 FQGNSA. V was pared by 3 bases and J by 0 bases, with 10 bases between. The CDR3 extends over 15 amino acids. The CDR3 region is CASSFNGQSTDTQYF. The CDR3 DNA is TGTGCCAGCAGCTTTAATGGTCAAAGCACAGATACGCAGTATTTT.

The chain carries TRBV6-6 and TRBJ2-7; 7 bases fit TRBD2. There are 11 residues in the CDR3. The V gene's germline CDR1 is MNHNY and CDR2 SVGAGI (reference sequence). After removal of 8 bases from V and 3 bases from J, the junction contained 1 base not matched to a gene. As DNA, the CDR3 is TGTGCCAGCGGGGGGGACTACGAGCAGTACTTC. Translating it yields CASGGDYEQYF.